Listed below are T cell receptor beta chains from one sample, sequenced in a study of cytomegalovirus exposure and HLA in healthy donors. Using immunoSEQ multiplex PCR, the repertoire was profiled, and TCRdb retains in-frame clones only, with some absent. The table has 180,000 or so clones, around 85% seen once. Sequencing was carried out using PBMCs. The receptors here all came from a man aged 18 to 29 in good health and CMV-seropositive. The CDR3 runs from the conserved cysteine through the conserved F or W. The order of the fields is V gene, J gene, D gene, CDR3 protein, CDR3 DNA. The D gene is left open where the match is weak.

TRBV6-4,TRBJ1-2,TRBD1,CASSERWQGDSNYGYTF,TGTGCCAGCAGTGAGCGGTGGCAGGGGGATTCTAACTATGGCTACACCTTC
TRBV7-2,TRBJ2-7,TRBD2,CASSPLPGGAYEQYF,TGTGCCAGCAGCCCCCTCCCCGGGGGGGCCTACGAGCAGTACTTC
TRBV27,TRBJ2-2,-,CASSLFPGTGELFF,TGTGCCAGCAGTTTATTCCCGGGAACCGGGGAGCTGTTTTTT
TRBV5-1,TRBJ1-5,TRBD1,CASSPDGQGGNQPQHF,TGCGCCAGCAGCCCCGACGGACAGGGTGGGAATCAGCCCCAGCATTTT
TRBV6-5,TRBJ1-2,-,CASSYWQGSNYGYTF,TGTGCCAGCAGTTACTGGCAGGGATCCAACTATGGCTACACCTTC
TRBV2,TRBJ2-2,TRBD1,CASGGTGAPTGELFF,TGTGCCAGCGGGGGGACAGGGGCGCCCACCGGGGAGCTGTTTTTT
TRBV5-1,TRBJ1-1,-,CASTLMSGLNTEAFF,TGCGCCAGCACCCTCATGAGCGGGCTGAACACTGAAGCTTTCTTT
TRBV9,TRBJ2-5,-,CASSVRSGDQETQYF,TGTGCCAGCAGCGTACGGTCCGGGGATCAAGAGACCCAGTACTTC
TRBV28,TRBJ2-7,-,CASQRGGSYEQYF,TGTGCCAGCCAACGTGGGGGGTCGTACGAGCAGTACTTC
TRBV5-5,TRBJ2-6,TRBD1,CASSPAFWDREISGANVLTF,TGTGCCAGCAGCCCCGCTTTCTGGGACAGGGAAATCTCTGGGGCCAACGTCCTGACTTTC
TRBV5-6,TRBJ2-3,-,CASSLVMAGSTDTQYF,TGTGCCAGCAGCTTGGTTATGGCGGGAAGCACAGATACGCAGTATTTT
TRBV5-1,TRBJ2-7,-,CASRKTTHEQYF,TGCGCCAGCAGAAAGACTACCCACGAGCAGTACTTC
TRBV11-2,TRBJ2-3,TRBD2,CASSSSEGRGDTQYF,TGTGCCAGCAGCTCTTCCGAAGGGAGGGGAGATACGCAGTATTTT
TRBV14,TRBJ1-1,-,CASSQESPNPGTEAFF,TGTGCCAGCAGCCAAGAGTCCCCCAACCCGGGGACTGAAGCTTTCTTT
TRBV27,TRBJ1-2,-,CASSLGLESGYTF,TGTGCCAGCAGTTTAGGACTGGAGAGCGGCTACACCTTC
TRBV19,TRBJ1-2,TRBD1,CASSVTGMNYGYTF,TGTGCCAGTAGTGTGACAGGGATGAACTATGGCTACACCTTC